This TCR beta chain emerged from a study of Graves' ophthalmopathy and Graves' hyperthyroidism. Exclusion criteria comprised other autoimmune diseases, uncontrolled infections, pregnancy or lactation in patients. PBMCs had their origin in fresh peripheral blood (10 ml). Using RNA transcripts, the TCR beta CDR3 regions were amplified. The workflow started with a first-round RT-PCR run with HTBI primers and then moved on to a second-round multiplex PCR. TCRdb analysed the multiplex PCR reads with MiXCR anew, one entry per CDR3 protein. The sample lists some 350,000 distinct CDR3 sequences, about 18% occurring once. Material: peripheral blood. This receptor was identified in an adult woman with stable Graves' hyperthyroidism.

DNA of the CDR3: TGTGCCAGCAGCTCACTAGCGGGAGCAGGCTACGAGCAGTACTTC. Protein sequence: CASSSLAGAGYEQYF. The J gene is TRBJ2-7, the V gene TRBV7-8; 11 bases agree with TRBD2. The V gene end was trimmed by 4 bases and the J gene end by 3 bases; junction bases not matched to a gene: 5. Germline V CDR1 and CDR2: SGHVS, FQNEAQ. This CDR3 is 15 amino acids long. Based on the CDR3 plus reference TRBV7-8 and TRBJ2-7, the full variable domain is GAGVSQSPRYKVAKRGQDVALRCDPISGHVSLFWYQQALGQGPEFLTYFQNEAQLDKSGLPSDRFFAERPEGSVSTLKIQRTQQEDSAVYLCASSSLAGAGYEQYFGPGTRLTVT.